The rows below give T cell receptor beta chains drawn from one sample of a study of T cell changes during pregnancy in multiple sclerosis. Some clones are missing from TCRdb's copy, which holds only in-frame ones; the method was immunoSEQ multiplex PCR. The table lists approximately 71,000 clones, around nine tenths of them singletons. Sample: peripheral blood, taken in the third trimester of pregnancy. Receptors originate from a female donor with multiple sclerosis, enrolled in a pregnancy study. The CDR3 runs from the conserved cysteine through the conserved F or W. The order of the fields is CDR3 protein, CDR3 DNA, D gene, clone size, CDR3 length, J gene, V gene. The D gene is left open where the match is weak. Rows give clone size only sometimes, using once, few, many, or a class for an expanded clone.

CDR3: CASSFGTGASYEQYF; DNA: TGTGCCAGCAGCTTCGGGACAGGAGCTTCCTACGAGCAGTACTTC; D: TRBD1; size: -; length: 15; J: TRBJ2-7; V: TRBV5-4
CDR3: CASRTLGAETQYF; DNA: TGTGCCAGCAGGACTTTGGGGGCAGAGACCCAGTACTTC; D: -; size: -; length: 13; J: TRBJ2-5; V: TRBV27
CDR3: CASSEFTGTGYTGELFF; DNA: TGTGCCAGCAGTGAATTTACGGGAACAGGGTACACCGGGGAGCTGTTTTTT; D: -; size: -; length: 17; J: TRBJ2-2; V: TRBV25-1
CDR3: CASSSAGTDVYEQYF; DNA: TGTGCCAGTAGTTCCGCCGGGACAGACGTTTACGAGCAGTACTTC; D: TRBD1; size: -; length: 15; J: TRBJ2-7; V: TRBV19
CDR3: CASRAGTSREQYF; DNA: TGTGCCAGTAGGGCAGGGACTAGCCGCGAGCAGTACTTC; D: TRBD2; size: -; length: 13; J: TRBJ2-7; V: TRBV19
CDR3: CASSQTGYGNQPQHF; DNA: TGCGCCAGCAGCCAGACAGGGTATGGCAATCAGCCCCAGCATTTT; D: TRBD1; size: -; length: 15; J: TRBJ1-5; V: TRBV4-1
CDR3: CASSLVAGGGDTQYF; DNA: TGTGCCAGCAGCTTAGTAGCGGGAGGAGGTGATACGCAGTATTTT; D: TRBD2; size: once; length: 15; J: TRBJ2-3; V: TRBV7-3
CDR3: CASSSSGHGEYF; DNA: TGTGCCAGCAGCTCCTCCGGACACGGAGAGTATTTT; D: -; size: -; length: 12; J: TRBJ2-3; V: TRBV7-3
CDR3: CASRPRDRALGSYEQYF; DNA: TGTGCCAGTAGACCCCGCGACAGGGCACTGGGGTCGTACGAGCAGTACTTC; D: TRBD1; size: -; length: 17; J: TRBJ2-7; V: TRBV28
CDR3: CASSFSGTSGSGGTDTQYF; DNA: TGTGCCAGCAGCTTTTCCGGGACTAGCGGGAGCGGGGGCACAGATACGCAGTATTTT; D: TRBD2; size: -; length: 19; J: TRBJ2-3; V: TRBV2
CDR3: CASSRDNSGANVLTF; DNA: TGTGCCAGCAGCCGGGACAACTCTGGGGCCAACGTCCTGACTTTC; D: -; size: -; length: 15; J: TRBJ2-6; V: TRBV5-4
CDR3: CASSPGQGEETQYF; DNA: TGTGCCAGCAGCCCGGGACAGGGAGAGGAGACCCAGTACTTC; D: TRBD1; size: -; length: 14; J: TRBJ2-5; V: TRBV11-1
CDR3: CASSQVPLTVNEQFF; DNA: TGTGCCAGCAGTCAAGTCCCTCTTACTGTGAATGAGCAGTTCTTC; D: -; size: -; length: 15; J: TRBJ2-1; V: TRBV6-5
CDR3: CASSLGPDSNQPQHF; DNA: TGTGCCAGCAGCTTAGGGCCAGATAGCAATCAGCCCCAGCATTTT; D: -; size: -; length: 15; J: TRBJ1-5; V: TRBV7-2